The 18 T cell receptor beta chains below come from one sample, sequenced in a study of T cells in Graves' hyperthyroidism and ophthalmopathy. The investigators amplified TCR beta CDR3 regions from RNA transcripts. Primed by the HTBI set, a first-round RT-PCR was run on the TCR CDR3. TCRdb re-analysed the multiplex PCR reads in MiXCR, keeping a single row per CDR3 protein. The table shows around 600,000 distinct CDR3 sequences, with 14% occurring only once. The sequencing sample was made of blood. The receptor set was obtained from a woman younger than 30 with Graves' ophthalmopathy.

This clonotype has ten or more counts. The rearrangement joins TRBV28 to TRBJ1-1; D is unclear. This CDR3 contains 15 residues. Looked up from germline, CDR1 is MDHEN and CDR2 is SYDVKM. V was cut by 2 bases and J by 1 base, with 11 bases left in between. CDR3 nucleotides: TGTGCCAGCAGTTTACAGAGTCCTACGAACACTGAAGCTTTCTTT. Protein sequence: CASSLQSPTNTEAFF.

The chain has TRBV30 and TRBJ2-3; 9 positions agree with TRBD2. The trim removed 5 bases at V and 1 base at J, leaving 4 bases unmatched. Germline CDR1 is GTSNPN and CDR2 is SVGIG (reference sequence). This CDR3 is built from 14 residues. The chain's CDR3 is CAWGSGRGTDTQYF. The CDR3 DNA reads TGTGCCTGGGGTAGCGGGAGAGGCACAGATACGCAGTATTTT.

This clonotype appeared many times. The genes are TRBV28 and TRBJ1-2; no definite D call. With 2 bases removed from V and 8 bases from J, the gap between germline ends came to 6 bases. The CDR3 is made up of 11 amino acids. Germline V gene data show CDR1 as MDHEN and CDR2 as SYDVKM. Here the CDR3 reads CASSLGPGYTF. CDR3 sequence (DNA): TGTGCCAGCAGTTTAGGTCCGGGCTACACCTTC.

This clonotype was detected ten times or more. As DNA, the CDR3 is TGTGCCACCAGTGATTTTGGACTAGCGGGAGACCAAGAGACCCAGTACTTC. Amino acids: CATSDFGLAGDQETQYF. The rearrangement uses TRBV24-1 and TRBJ2-5; 13 nucleotides align to TRBD2. Germline CDR1 and CDR2: KGHDR and SFDVKD. J gave up 0 bases and V 1 base, and 1 base lay outside the gene matches. CDR3 length: 17 amino acids.

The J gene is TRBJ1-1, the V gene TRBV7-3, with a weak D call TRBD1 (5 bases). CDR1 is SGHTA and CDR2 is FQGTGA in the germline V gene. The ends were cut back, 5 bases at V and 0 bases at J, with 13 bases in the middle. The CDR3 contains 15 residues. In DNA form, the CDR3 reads TGTGCCAGCAGCCCCAACGGACAAATGAACACTGAAGCTTTCTTT. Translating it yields CASSPNGQMNTEAFF.

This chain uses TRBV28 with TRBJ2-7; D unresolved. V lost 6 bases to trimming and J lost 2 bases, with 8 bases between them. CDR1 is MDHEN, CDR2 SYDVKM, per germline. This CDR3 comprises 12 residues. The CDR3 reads CASRTPPYEQYF. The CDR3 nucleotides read TGTGCCAGCAGAACCCCCCCCTACGAGCAGTACTTC.

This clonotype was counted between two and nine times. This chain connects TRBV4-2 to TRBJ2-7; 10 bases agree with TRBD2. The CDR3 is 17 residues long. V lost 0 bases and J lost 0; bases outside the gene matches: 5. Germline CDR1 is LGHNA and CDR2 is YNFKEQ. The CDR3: CASSQEVGLALSYEQYF. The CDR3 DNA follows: TGTGCCAGCAGCCAAGAGGTGGGACTAGCGCTCTCCTACGAGCAGTACTTC.

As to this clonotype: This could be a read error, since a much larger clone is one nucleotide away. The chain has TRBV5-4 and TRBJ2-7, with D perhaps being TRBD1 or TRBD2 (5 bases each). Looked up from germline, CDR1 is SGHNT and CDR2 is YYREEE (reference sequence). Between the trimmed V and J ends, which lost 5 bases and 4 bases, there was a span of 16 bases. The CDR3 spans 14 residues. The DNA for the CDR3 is TGTGCCAGCAGTCCGGATCCCGAGGGGTACGAGCAGTACTTC. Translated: CASSPDPEGYEQYF.

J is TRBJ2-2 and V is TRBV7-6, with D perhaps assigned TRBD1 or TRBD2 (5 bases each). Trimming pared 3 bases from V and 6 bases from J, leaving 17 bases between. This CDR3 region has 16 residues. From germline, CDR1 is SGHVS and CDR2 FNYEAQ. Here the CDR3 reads CASSFLGAGFSGELFF. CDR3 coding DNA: TGTGCCAGCAGCTTCCTCGGGGCAGGGTTTTCCGGGGAGCTGTTTTTT.

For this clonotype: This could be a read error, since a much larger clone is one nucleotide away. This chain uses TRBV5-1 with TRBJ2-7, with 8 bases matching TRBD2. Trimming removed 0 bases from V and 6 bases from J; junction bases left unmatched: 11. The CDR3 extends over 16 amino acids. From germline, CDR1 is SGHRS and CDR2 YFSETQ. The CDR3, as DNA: TGCGCCAGCAGCTTGGTCCCCACTAGCGGAGCCTGCGAGCAGTACTTC. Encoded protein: CASSLVPTSGACEQYF.

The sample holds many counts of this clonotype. CDR3 amino acids: CASSSGTVDEQYF. The CDR3 nucleotides read TGTGCCAGCAGCTCCGGGACAGTAGACGAGCAGTACTTC. This chain joins TRBV7-6 and TRBJ2-7, with 7 bases fitting TRBD1. This CDR3 comprises 13 residues. Per germline, CDR1 SGHVS and CDR2 FNYEAQ. V lost 4 bases, J lost 5 bases, and 5 bases stayed unmatched.

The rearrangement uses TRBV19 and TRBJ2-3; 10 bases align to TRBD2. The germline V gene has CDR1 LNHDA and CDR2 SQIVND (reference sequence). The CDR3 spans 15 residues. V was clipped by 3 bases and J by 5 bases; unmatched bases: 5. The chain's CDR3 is CASSMASGSGDTQYF. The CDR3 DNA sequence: TGTGCCAGTAGTATGGCTAGCGGGAGTGGAGATACGCAGTATTTT. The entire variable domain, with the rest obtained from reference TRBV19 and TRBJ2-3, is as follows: DGGITQSPKYLFRKEGQNVTLSCEQNLNHDAMYWYRQDPGQGLRLIYYSQIVNDFQKGDIAEGYSVSREKKESFPLTVTSAQKNPTAFYLCASSMASGSGDTQYFGPGTRLTVL.

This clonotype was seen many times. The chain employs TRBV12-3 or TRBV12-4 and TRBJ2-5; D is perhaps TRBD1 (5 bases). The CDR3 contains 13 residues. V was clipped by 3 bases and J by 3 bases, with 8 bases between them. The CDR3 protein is CASSLGREETQYF. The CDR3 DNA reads TGTGCCAGCAGTTTGGGCAGGGAAGAGACCCAGTACTTC.

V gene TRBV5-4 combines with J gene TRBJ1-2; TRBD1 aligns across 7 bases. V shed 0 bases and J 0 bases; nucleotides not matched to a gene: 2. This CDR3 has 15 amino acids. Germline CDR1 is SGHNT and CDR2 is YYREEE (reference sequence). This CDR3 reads CASSLVQGANYGYTF. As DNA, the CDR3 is TGTGCCAGCAGCTTGGTTCAGGGGGCTAACTATGGCTACACCTTC.

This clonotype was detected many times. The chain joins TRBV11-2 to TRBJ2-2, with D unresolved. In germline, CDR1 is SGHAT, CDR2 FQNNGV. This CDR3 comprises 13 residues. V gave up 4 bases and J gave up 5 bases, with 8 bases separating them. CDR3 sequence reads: CASSSLPTGELFF. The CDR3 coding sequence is TGTGCCAGCAGCTCCCTCCCTACCGGGGAGCTGTTTTTT.

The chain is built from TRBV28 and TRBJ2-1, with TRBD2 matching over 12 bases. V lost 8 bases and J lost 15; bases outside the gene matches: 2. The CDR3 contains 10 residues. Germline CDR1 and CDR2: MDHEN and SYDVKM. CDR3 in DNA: TGTGCCAGCTCTAGCGGGGGGGCGTTCTTC. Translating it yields CASSSGGAFF.

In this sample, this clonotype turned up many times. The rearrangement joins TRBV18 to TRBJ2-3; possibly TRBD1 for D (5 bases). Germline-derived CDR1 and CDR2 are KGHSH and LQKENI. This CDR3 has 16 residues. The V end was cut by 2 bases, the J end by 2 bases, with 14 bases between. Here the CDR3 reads CASSPADSYFTDTQYF. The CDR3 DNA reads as TGTGCCAGCTCACCAGCTGACAGTTACTTCACAGATACGCAGTATTTT.

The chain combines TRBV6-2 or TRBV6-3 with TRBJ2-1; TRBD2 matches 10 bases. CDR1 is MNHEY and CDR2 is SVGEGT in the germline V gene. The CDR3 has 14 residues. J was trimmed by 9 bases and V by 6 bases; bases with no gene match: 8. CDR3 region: CASSIAGGLGEQFF. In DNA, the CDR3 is TGTGCCAGCAGCATAGCGGGAGGTTTGGGTGAGCAGTTCTTC.